Below, 29 T cell receptor beta chains from the same sample are listed, as sequenced in a study of CD8 T cells in ankylosing spondylitis (TCRdb year 2017). The receptor library was made with 5' RACE. For sequencing, an Illumina HiSeq 2500 was employed. In-frame beta chains were kept once TCRdb had trimmed the public reads at Q25 with fastp and called clones with MiXCR. Identical CDR3 protein sequences are pooled into one entry, listed with their most common genes and DNA. Counted in this sample were 130,000 or so distinct CDR3 sequences; approximately 6.8% of them appeared once. The ten biggest clones cover more than 10% of the sample. Sequencing input: blood, either unsorted or a sorted T cell fraction (not recorded which). These receptors were taken from a male donor with ankylosing spondylitis or in good health (not recorded which).

This clonotype was recorded many times. This chain joins TRBV7-2 and TRBJ2-7; D unclear. The CDR3 consists of 13 residues. Trimming left V 3 bases short and J 1 base short, with 7 bases between. The germline gives CDR1 SGHTA, CDR2 FQGNSA. The CDR3 DNA follows: TGTGCCAGCAGCTTCGTTCAGTCCTACGAGCAGTACTTC. Amino acid sequence: CASSFVQSYEQYF.

This clonotype was found many times. The J gene is TRBJ2-2, the V gene TRBV24-1; D remains unclear. Looked up from germline, CDR1 is KGHDR and CDR2 is SFDVKD. Trimming took off 0 bases at V and 4 bases at J, with 8 bases between the two ends. This CDR3 comprises 15 residues. CDR3 in amino acids: CATSDLGSSTGELFF. The CDR3 coding sequence is TGTGCCACCAGTGATTTGGGTAGTAGCACCGGGGAGCTGTTTTTT.

This clonotype was seen at least ten times. J is TRBJ2-5 and V is TRBV5-6, with no clear D. CDR3 length: 14 residues. Germline values: CDR1 SGHDT, CDR2 YYEEEE. V lost 0 bases and J 3 bases, leaving 9 bases between the germline ends. DNA of the CDR3: TGTGCCAGCAGCTTGGCGGCCTTGAAAGAGACCCAGTACTTC. This gives the protein CASSLAALKETQYF.

This clonotype was observed many times. The chain uses TRBV5-1 and TRBJ1-2; a weak D match, TRBD1 (5 bases). Germline V gene sequence: CDR1 SGHRS, CDR2 YFSETQ. The CDR3 has 14 amino acids. V lost 4 bases and J 2 bases, leaving 12 bases between the germline ends. In DNA form, the CDR3 reads TGCGCCAGCAGCGGGAGGGGCGCGAACTATGGCTACACCTTC. It is translated as CASSGRGANYGYTF.

This clonotype was picked up many times. The chain recombines TRBV5-1 with TRBJ2-7; 7 positions agree with TRBD1. Germline V gene sequence: CDR1 SGHRS, CDR2 YFSETQ. The V segment lost 4 bases and the J segment 6 bases; nucleotides outside the gene matches: 10. The CDR3 covers 14 residues. CDR3 sequence: CASSRTGGVREQYF. For the CDR3, the DNA is TGCGCCAGCAGCAGGACAGGTGGGGTCCGCGAGCAGTACTTC.

This clonotype was seen a few times. This chain connects TRBV3-1 to TRBJ1-1; D gene unclear. V was cut by 0 bases and J by 0 bases, with 17 bases left in between. The CDR3 length is 18 residues. Germline-derived CDR1 and CDR2 are LGHDT and YNNKEL (reference sequence). The CDR3 spells CASSQEANRHLMNTEAFF. The DNA for the CDR3 is TGTGCCAGCAGCCAAGAGGCGAATCGACACCTTATGAACACTGAAGCTTTCTTT. Full variable domain (rest looked up from reference TRBV3-1 and TRBJ1-1): DTAVSQTPKYLVTQMGNDKSIKCEQNLGHDTMYWYKQDSKKFLKIMFSYNNKELIINETVPNRFSPKSPDKAHLNLHINSLELGDSAVYFCASSQEANRHLMNTEAFFGQGTRLTVV.

The sample holds many counts of this clonotype. The chain employs TRBV12-3 or TRBV12-4 and TRBJ2-7; 12 bases align to TRBD2. V shed 4 bases, J shed 4 bases, and the junction held 5 bases outside the gene matches. The CDR3 is 15 residues long. As DNA, the CDR3 is TGTGCCAGCAGTTCTAGCGGGAGGGGAAGTTACGAGCAGTACTTC. Its translation is CASSSSGRGSYEQYF.

This clonotype was picked up many times. The chain uses TRBV18 and TRBJ2-4, with 9 nucleotides matching TRBD2. V lost 3 bases and J lost 1; bases outside the gene matches: 4. Germline values: CDR1 KGHSH, CDR2 LQKENI. CDR3 length: 16 amino acids. The CDR3 DNA is TGTGCCAGCTCACCCTTAGCGGGGGAGGCCAAAAACATTCAGTACTTC. Amino acids: CASSPLAGEAKNIQYF.

This clonotype was counted at least ten times. The chain uses TRBV5-1 and TRBJ1-5; D uncertain. V lost 1 base to trimming and J lost 0 bases, with 14 bases between them. The CDR3 consists of 17 residues. The germline gives CDR1 SGHRS, CDR2 YFSETQ. For the CDR3, the DNA is TGCGCCAGCAGCTTGATCCCGATGGACTATAGCAATCAGCCCCAGCATTTT. Translation: CASSLIPMDYSNQPQHF.

This clonotype appeared many times. The chain carries TRBV30 and TRBJ2-1, with D possibly TRBD2 on 6 matching bases. V gave up 7 bases and J gave up 5 bases, with 15 bases separating them. CDR3 length: 13 amino acids. The V gene's germline CDR1 is GTSNPN and CDR2 SVGIG (reference sequence). Here the CDR3 DNA reads TGTGCCTCGAGGAGGCGGGAAGACAATGAGCAGTTCTTC. Translated, it gives CASRRREDNEQFF.

In its sample, this clonotype was seen many times. The rearrangement joins TRBV21-1 to TRBJ2-7; the table's D call of TRBD1 was not tested on the DNA. TRBV21-1 is noted as a pseudogene. The CDR3 is 17 amino acids. CDR3 amino acids: CASSKAFRGGLVCEQYF. Here the CDR3 DNA reads TGTGCCAGCAGCAAAGCTTTCAGAGGGGGGCTGGTATGCGAGCAGTACTTC.

This clonotype has a count of ten or more. The V call is TRBV5-1, the J call TRBJ2-1; TRBD2 agrees at 10 bases. Germline V gene lookup returns CDR1 SGHRS and CDR2 YFSETQ. The CDR3 has 16 residues. V lost 4 bases to trimming and J lost 9 bases; unmatched junction nucleotides: 13. The CDR3 loop reads CASSIGTSVAVGEQFF. In DNA form, the CDR3 reads TGCGCCAGCAGCATCGGGACTAGCGTCGCCGTCGGTGAGCAGTTCTTC.

This clonotype was recorded at least ten times. This rearrangement joins TRBV5-6 to TRBJ2-3; D might be TRBD2 (6 bases). Germline V CDR1 and CDR2: SGHDT, YYEEEE. V was pared by 3 bases and J by 1 base, with 12 bases between. The CDR3 loop spans 15 amino acids. The CDR3 sequence: CASSWGGRGTDTQYF. DNA for the CDR3: TGTGCCAGCAGCTGGGGAGGCAGGGGCACAGATACGCAGTATTTT.

This clonotype came up many times. The chain couples TRBV5-1 to TRBJ2-6; the D gene is possibly TRBD2 (5 bases). Germline CDR1 SGHRS, CDR2 YFSETQ. V dropped 1 base and J dropped 1 base, with 9 bases sitting between them. The CDR3 length is 16 residues. The CDR3 sequence: CASSLIASSGANVLTF. DNA of the CDR3: TGCGCCAGCAGCTTGATAGCGTCATCTGGGGCCAACGTCCTGACTTTC.

This clonotype has ten or more counts. The chain links TRBV27 to TRBJ1-5, with D hard to call. The CDR3 consists of 12 residues. Germline V gene data show CDR1 as MNHEY and CDR2 as SMNVEV (reference sequence). The germline V and J ends were trimmed by 5 bases and 3 bases, with 5 bases remaining between them. The CDR3 here is CASSSLNQPQHF. Here the CDR3 DNA reads TGTGCCAGCAGTAGTCTCAATCAGCCCCAGCATTTT.

This clonotype was detected many times. The rearrangement joins TRBV20-1 to TRBJ1-4; D might be TRBD1 (5 bases). Germline V gene data show CDR1 as DFQATT and CDR2 as SNEGSKA (reference sequence). This CDR3 comprises 14 residues. V lost 5 bases, J lost 5 bases, and 15 bases lay in between. The CDR3 loop is CSAPGDGKNEKLFF. The CDR3 nucleotides read TGCAGTGCTCCCGGGGACGGCAAAAATGAAAAACTGTTTTTT.

This clonotype was counted ten times or more. The chain employs TRBV5-1 and TRBJ2-7, with 9 bases lining up with TRBD2. Germline loops: CDR1 SGHRS, CDR2 YFSETQ. The CDR3 runs 14 residues. Trimming took 2 bases from V and 4 from J; bases not matched to a gene: 4. CDR3 in amino acids: CASSLTSGPYEQYF. DNA for the CDR3: TGCGCCAGCAGCTTAACTAGCGGGCCGTACGAGCAGTACTTC.

This clonotype was recorded at least ten times. The chain combines TRBV7-3 with TRBJ2-2; no firm D call. CDR3 length: 13 residues. Trimming took off 5 bases at V and 2 bases at J, with 6 bases between the two ends. Germline lookup yields CDR1 SGHTA and CDR2 FQGTGA. The CDR3 region has the DNA TGTGCCAGCAGCCCCGGAAACACCGGGGAGCTGTTTTTT. It translates to CASSPGNTGELFF.

In this sample, this clonotype turned up many times. The chain links TRBV5-1 to TRBJ2-3, with D maybe TRBD1 (5 bases). There are 15 residues in the CDR3. V lost 0 bases, J lost 0 bases, and 8 bases lay in between. Germline V CDR1 and CDR2: SGHRS, YFSETQ. CDR3: CASSLGQLSTDTQYF. CDR3 in DNA: TGCGCCAGCAGCTTGGGACAGCTAAGCACAGATACGCAGTATTTT.

There are many counts of this clonotype. This chain joins TRBV5-8 and TRBJ1-1, with unresolved D. CDR1 is SGHTS, CDR2 YDEGEE, per germline. This CDR3 is 14 amino acids long. V was cut by 0 bases and J by 0 bases, with 6 bases left in between. CDR3 in DNA: TGTGCCAGCAGCTTGGGCAGGTTGAACACTGAAGCTTTCTTT. Its translation: CASSLGRLNTEAFF.

The rearrangement joins TRBV20-1 to TRBJ1-1; no definite D call. The CDR3 contains 15 residues. Deletions cut 6 bases from V and 1 base from J, with 18 bases between. The germline V gene has CDR1 DFQATT and CDR2 SNEGSKA (reference sequence). CDR3 loop: CSAAIPPGGNTEAFF. In DNA, the CDR3 is TGCAGTGCAGCCATTCCCCCGGGTGGGAACACTGAAGCTTTCTTT.

This clonotype came up many times. The V call is TRBV5-1, the J call TRBJ1-5; D is unresolved. Germline V gene data show CDR1 as SGHRS and CDR2 as YFSETQ. Trimming removed 4 bases from V and 5 bases from J, with 16 bases in between. This CDR3 has 15 residues. The CDR3 nucleotides are TGCGCCAGCAGCACGGGCTGGCCGGGCGATCAGCCCCAGCATTTT. Translating it yields CASSTGWPGDQPQHF.

This clonotype has at least ten counts. This CDR3 is CASSLVTPGNQPQHF. DNA for the CDR3: TGTGCCAGCAGCTTAGTTACGCCGGGCAATCAGCCCCAGCATTTT. The rearrangement joins TRBV7-2 to TRBJ1-5; no definite D call. Germline assignment: CDR1 SGHTA and CDR2 FQGNSA. V dropped 1 base and J dropped 2 bases, with 9 bases sitting between them. The CDR3 sequence is 15 residues long.

In its sample, this clonotype was seen a few times. The CDR3 nucleotides are TGTGCCAGCAGCTTATCGCGGGGCGACCAAGAGACCCAGTACTTC. It specifies CASSLSRGDQETQYF. This sequence joins TRBV7-7 and TRBJ2-5; D perhaps matches TRBD2 (6 bases). Germline-derived CDR1 and CDR2 are SSHAT and FNYEAQ (reference sequence). The CDR3 runs 15 residues. Trimming pared 2 bases from V and 0 bases from J, leaving 10 bases between.

This clonotype has at least ten counts. The chain couples TRBV30 to TRBJ2-7; 8 bases align to TRBD2. Germline trimming cut 0 bases from V and 5 bases from J; bases unmatched to any gene: 6. This CDR3 has 14 amino acids. Germline V gene sequence: CDR1 GTSNPN, CDR2 SVGIG (reference sequence). CDR3 sequence reads: CAWSVQSGGHEQYF. The CDR3 bases are TGTGCCTGGAGTGTACAAAGCGGGGGCCACGAGCAGTACTTC.

The table lists this clonotype with many counts. This chain joins TRBV5-1 and TRBJ2-1; TRBD2 matches 11 bases. Per the germline V gene, CDR1 is SGHRS and CDR2 is YFSETQ. Losses at the gene ends were 2 bases for V and 8 bases for J; bases not matched to a gene: 6. This CDR3 has 15 residues. The CDR3 bases are TGCGCCAGCAGCTTACTAGCGGGAGTAGGCGATGAGCAGTTCTTC. Its protein product is CASSLLAGVGDEQFF. Full variable domain (outside the CDR3, taken from reference TRBV5-1 and TRBJ2-1): KAGVTQTPRYLIKTRGQQVTLSCSPISGHRSVSWYQQTPGQGLQFLFEYFSETQRNKGNFPGRFSGRQFSNSRSEMNVSTLELGDSALYLCASSLLAGVGDEQFFGPGTRLTVL.

This clonotype was seen at least ten times. V is TRBV5-1 and J is TRBJ2-2; D remains ambiguous. V lost 2 bases and J 3 bases, leaving 8 bases between the germline ends. The germline V gene has CDR1 SGHRS and CDR2 YFSETQ. The CDR3 consists of 14 residues. The CDR3: CASSFSPDTGELFF. Written as DNA, the CDR3 is TGCGCCAGCAGCTTTTCGCCCGACACCGGGGAGCTGTTTTTT.

This clonotype was picked up many times. The V gene is TRBV6-2 or TRBV6-3, the J gene TRBJ1-1; perhaps TRBD1 as D (5 bases). Trimming removed 0 bases from V and 4 bases from J, with 12 bases in between. This CDR3 region has 15 residues. Germline V CDR1 and CDR2: MNHEY, SVGEGT. CDR3 in DNA: TGTGCCAGCAGTTACTCTTTCGGGGGAACCACTGAAGCTTTCTTT. It yields the protein CASSYSFGGTTEAFF.

This clonotype has at least ten counts. This sequence joins TRBV20-1 and TRBJ2-1; 8 nucleotides line up with TRBD2. The germline V gene encodes CDR1 DFQATT and CDR2 SNEGSKA (reference sequence). The CDR3 extends over 14 amino acids. The V segment lost 6 bases and the J segment 4 bases; nucleotides outside the gene matches: 8. CDR3 coding DNA: TGCAGTGCCTTAAGCGGGAGAGGGTACAATGAGCAGTTCTTC. Its protein product is CSALSGRGYNEQFF.